The 18 T cell receptor beta chains in this list originate from one sample, sequenced in a study of T cell changes during pregnancy in multiple sclerosis. This table comes from immunoSEQ multiplex PCR, and its TCRdb copy is limited to in-frame clones, with some not included. Here the sample spans over 45,000 clones, 91% being singletons. This material consisted of CD8+ T cells from peripheral blood mononuclear cells, taken after pregnancy. Source of these receptors: a female donor with multiple sclerosis, enrolled in a pregnancy study.

This clone turned up a few times. The V gene is TRBV7-2, the J gene TRBJ2-1; D possibly corresponds to TRBD2 (6 bases). The CDR3 extends over 18 amino acids. Germline CDR1 SGHTA, CDR2 FQGNSA. V shed 5 bases and J shed 8 bases, with 28 bases lying between them. The CDR3 here is CASSPYTAGLPASDEQFF. The CDR3 region has the DNA TGTGCCAGCAGCCCCTACACAGCAGGACTACCCGCTTCGGATGAGCAGTTCTTC.

The chain is built from TRBV29-1 and TRBJ2-7; TRBD1 aligns across 12 bases. CDR1 and CDR2 (germline): SQVTM, ANQGSEA. The CDR3 is 16 residues long. V dropped 4 bases and J dropped 6; count of bases not matched to a gene: 13. CDR3: CSVVGLPGQGAGEQYF. The CDR3 DNA follows: TGCAGCGTTGTGGGTCTTCCGGGACAGGGGGCCGGCGAGCAGTACTTC.

The DNA for the CDR3 is TGTGCCAGCAGCCATCCCACGGAGAGTAATGGCTACACCTTC. Its protein is CASSHPTESNGYTF. The V gene is TRBV14, the J gene TRBJ1-2, with unresolved D. CDR1 is SGHDN, CDR2 FVKESK, per germline. There are 14 residues in the CDR3. V lost 3 bases to trimming and J lost 6 bases, with 14 bases between them.

This chain links TRBV9 with TRBJ1-2, with D unclear. Germline values: CDR1 SGDLS, CDR2 YYNGEE. This CDR3 comprises 17 residues. The V and J ends lost 0 bases and 0 bases respectively, with 15 bases between them. In DNA form, the CDR3 reads TGTGCCAGCAGCGTAGAGGACGTAACTAGAACTAACTATGGCTACACCTTC. Translated: CASSVEDVTRTNYGYTF.

The chain couples TRBV7-3 to TRBJ2-4; the match to TRBD1 covers 10 bases. The CDR3 has 16 amino acids. Germline V gene lookup returns CDR1 SGHTA and CDR2 FQGTGA. Trimming cost V 4 bases and J 3 bases; bases outside gene matches: 6. In nucleotides, the CDR3 is TGTGCCAGCAGCTCGACAGGGGGCGGGAGCAAAAACATTCAGTACTTC. This sequence encodes CASSSTGGGSKNIQYF.

J is TRBJ2-7 and V is TRBV7-7; possibly TRBD1 for D (7 bases). Trimming pared 11 bases from V and 3 bases from J, leaving 14 bases between. This CDR3 is built from 12 residues. Germline CDR1 and CDR2: SSHAT and FNYEAQ (reference sequence). The CDR3 DNA sequence: TGTGCCTCAGGGGGAGGTGACTACGAGCAGTACTTC. This sequence encodes CASGGGDYEQYF.

The V gene is TRBV5-5, the J gene TRBJ2-7; D gene ambiguous. Per the germline V gene, CDR1 is SGHKS and CDR2 is YYEKEE (reference sequence). The CDR3 loop spans 14 amino acids. Between the trimmed V and J ends, which lost 3 bases and 3 bases, there was a span of 13 bases. The CDR3 is CASSSELSYYEQYF. Here the CDR3 DNA reads TGTGCCAGCAGCTCCGAGCTCTCCTACTACGAGCAGTACTTC. The whole variable domain, filled in from reference TRBV5-5 and TRBJ2-7, reads DAGVTQSPTHLIKTRGQQVTLRCSPISGHKSVSWYQQVLGQGPQFIFQYYEKEERGRGNFPDRFSARQFPNYSSELNVNALLLGDSALYLCASSSELSYYEQYFGPGTRLTVT.

The chain links TRBV7-9 to TRBJ1-1; D ambiguous. Trimming pared 3 bases from V and 5 bases from J, leaving 4 bases between. There are 11 residues in the CDR3. CDR1 is SEHNR, CDR2 FQNEAQ, per germline (reference sequence). The CDR3 spells CASSFSTEAFF. DNA for the CDR3: TGTGCCAGCAGCTTTAGTACTGAAGCTTTCTTT.

The CDR3 region is CASSQGLAGYEQYF. The CDR3 coding sequence is TGTGCCAGCAGCCAGGGACTAGCAGGCTACGAGCAGTACTTC. The chain uses TRBV7-2 and TRBJ2-7, with TRBD2 matching over 9 bases. This CDR3 comprises 14 residues. V was clipped by 5 bases and J by 3 bases; unmatched bases: 5. Germline assignment: CDR1 SGHTA and CDR2 FQGNSA.

The chain uses TRBV6-5 and TRBJ2-1; 13 nucleotides agree with TRBD2. CDR1 is MNHEY, CDR2 SVGAGI, per germline. With V trimmed by 6 bases and J by 4 bases, 3 bases remained unmatched. The CDR3 length is 15 residues. CDR3 in amino acids: CASSLLAGGYNEQFF. In DNA form, the CDR3 reads TGTGCCAGCAGCCTACTAGCGGGAGGGTACAATGAGCAGTTCTTC.

The V and J genes are TRBV2 and TRBJ1-1, with D unresolved. The CDR3 consists of 16 residues. Germline V CDR1 and CDR2: SNHLY, FYNNEI. CDR3 protein: CVQLRANPGLRTEAFF. The CDR3 DNA is TGTGTACAACTAAGGGCTAACCCGGGGTTAAGGACTGAAGCTTTCTTT.

V and J are TRBV9 and TRBJ2-3, with TRBD1 matching over 9 bases. The CDR3 is 15 amino acids. The trim removed 0 bases at V and 6 bases at J, leaving 5 bases unmatched. CDR1 and CDR2 (germline): SGDLS, YYNGEE. The CDR3 loop is CASSVGDRVGDTQYF. CDR3 DNA sequence: TGTGCCAGCAGCGTAGGGGACAGGGTAGGGGATACGCAGTATTTT. Full variable domain (missing parts from reference TRBV9 and TRBJ2-3): DSGVTQTPKHLITATGQRVTLRCSPRSGDLSVYWYQQSLDQGLQFLIQYYNGEERAKGNILERFSAQQFPDLHSELNLSSLELGDSALYFCASSVGDRVGDTQYFGPGTRLTVL.

The chain's CDR3 is CASSESSGGSTEAFF. DNA for the CDR3: TGCGCCAGCAGTGAGTCGAGCGGGGGAAGCACTGAAGCTTTCTTT. The chain recombines TRBV10-1 with TRBJ1-1; maybe TRBD1 (5 bases). Germline CDR1 and CDR2: WNHNN and SYGVQD (reference sequence). The V and J ends lost 0 bases and 4 bases respectively, with 12 bases between them. CDR3 length: 15 residues.

The chain is built from TRBV5-6 and TRBJ1-6, with D hard to call. Germline values: CDR1 SGHDT, CDR2 YYEEEE. The CDR3 extends over 13 amino acids. V shed 0 bases and J shed 10 bases, with 8 bases lying between them. The CDR3 loop reads CASSLVAHSPLHF. The CDR3 bases are TGTGCCAGCAGCTTGGTGGCCCACTCACCCCTCCACTTT.

This clone was recorded a few times. The chain is built from TRBV27 and TRBJ2-7; the D gene is possibly TRBD1 (5 bases). V was clipped by 6 bases and J by 0 bases, with 6 bases between them. CDR3 length: 12 amino acids. From germline, CDR1 is MNHEY and CDR2 SMNVEV (reference sequence). The CDR3 reads CASSDSSYEQYF. CDR3 nucleotides: TGTGCCAGCAGCGACAGCTCCTACGAGCAGTACTTC.

V usage is TRBV6-5 and J usage is TRBJ1-2; 9 bases fit TRBD1. Germline V CDR1 and CDR2: MNHEY, SVGAGI. The ends lost 8 bases at V and 4 bases at J; junction bases unmatched: 8. This CDR3 has 14 amino acids. The CDR3 spells CASAGTGLGYGYTF. The CDR3 DNA reads TGTGCCAGCGCTGGGACAGGGTTAGGCTATGGCTACACCTTC.

The rearrangement links TRBV9 to TRBJ1-5; tentative D call: TRBD1 (6 bases). This CDR3 has 13 residues. Germline CDR1 is SGDLS and CDR2 is YYNGEE. Trimming removed 4 bases at V and 3 bases at J, with 8 bases between. In DNA, the CDR3 is TGTGCCAGCAGCACAGGGAACAATCAGCCCCAGCATTTT. Its protein product is CASSTGNNQPQHF.

The chain links TRBV6-1 to TRBJ2-6; TRBD1 matches 10 bases. Germline CDR1 MNHNS, CDR2 SASEGT. The CDR3 has 15 residues. V lost 9 bases and J lost 4; bases outside the gene matches: 6. This CDR3 reads CASHGQGDGANVLTF. The DNA of the CDR3 is TGTGCCAGTCACGGACAGGGGGACGGGGCCAACGTCCTGACTTTC.